This T cell receptor (beta chain) originates from a study of identical twins. Unique molecular identifiers were present on the cDNA, which also gained a universal primer site by template switching. TCRdb processed the 5' RACE reads anew with MiXCR; each CDR3 protein has one entry. The profile shows nearly 900,000 distinct CDR3 sequences, roughly an eighth of them singletons. The same sample was also studied in work on yellow fever vaccine responses in identical twins.

Specimen: PBMCs. The sequence derives from a young woman in good health.

CDR3 DNA: TGTGCCACCAGCAGAGATTTGAAGTTGCCGGGCACTGAAGCTTTCTTT. Protein product: CATSRDLKLPGTEAFF. J is TRBJ1-1 and V is TRBV15, with unresolved D. This CDR3 is 16 amino acids long. V was shortened by 0 bases and J by 4 bases, with 15 bases between the two germline ends. Germline V gives CDR1 LNHNV, CDR2 YYDKDF (reference sequence).